This is a list of T cell receptor beta chains from one sample in a study of T cell clusters in autoimmune cytopenias. TCRdb re-called the multiplex PCR reads, yielding one record per CDR3 amino acid sequence without DNA. The specimen's table records thousands of distinct CDR3 sequences. This sample also belongs to another study, concerning T cell repertoires in aging, cancer and after chemotherapy.

Sequencing was carried out using peripheral blood. The source of these receptors is a human donor in good health. Each CDR3 is given with its conserved first and last residue. The order of the fields is clone size, CDR3 length, V gene, J gene, CDR3 protein. Some rows mark clone size as missing; the rest say once, few, many or name a class of expanded clone.

>.|11|TRBV20-1|TRBJ1-1
CSARDYTEAFF
>medium-sized|16|TRBV12-3/TRBV12-4|TRBJ2-1
CASSLAQGGSYNEQFF
>medium-sized|14|TRBV6-1|TRBJ2-2
CASSPVQGTGELFF
>medium-sized|12|TRBV6-6|TRBJ2-3
CATCRQTDTQYF
>.|16|TRBV20-1|TRBJ1-3
CSARDLTGLDGNTIYF
>medium-sized|13|TRBV10-3|TRBJ1-2
CAIWEGQGGDYTF
>.|18|TRBV19|TRBJ1-3
CASSMETPGQGSGNTIYF
>medium-sized|15|TRBV6-5|TRBJ1-5
CASSQTGVGNQPQHF
>.|12|TRBV9|TRBJ2-2
CASSPRTGKLFF
>.|17|TRBV5-6|TRBJ2-7
CASSLVLAGGYSYEQYF
>medium-sized|14|TRBV6-1|TRBJ2-1
CASRVAGGPDEQFF
>large|15|TRBV19|TRBJ2-1
CASSLTGLGNDEQFF
>medium-sized|13|TRBV24-1|TRBJ2-3
CATSDSNTDTQYF
>medium-sized|16|TRBV27|TRBJ2-3
CASSDFSGGGTDTQYF
>medium-sized|16|TRBV6-2/TRBV6-3|TRBJ2-7
CASTQPHRGANYEQYF
>medium-sized|16|TRBV19|TRBJ1-6
CASSSRQGATLEPLHF
>.|13|TRBV2|TRBJ1-1
CASSEFWNTEAFF
>medium-sized|17|TRBV19|TRBJ1-4
CASSLQGVQATNEKLFF
>.|13|TRBV20-1|TRBJ2-1
CSASGGHYNEQFF
>medium-sized|15|TRBV12-3/TRBV12-4|TRBJ2-7
CASSFAQTAGFEQYF
>medium-sized|13|TRBV6-1|TRBJ1-4
CASARDRDEKLFF